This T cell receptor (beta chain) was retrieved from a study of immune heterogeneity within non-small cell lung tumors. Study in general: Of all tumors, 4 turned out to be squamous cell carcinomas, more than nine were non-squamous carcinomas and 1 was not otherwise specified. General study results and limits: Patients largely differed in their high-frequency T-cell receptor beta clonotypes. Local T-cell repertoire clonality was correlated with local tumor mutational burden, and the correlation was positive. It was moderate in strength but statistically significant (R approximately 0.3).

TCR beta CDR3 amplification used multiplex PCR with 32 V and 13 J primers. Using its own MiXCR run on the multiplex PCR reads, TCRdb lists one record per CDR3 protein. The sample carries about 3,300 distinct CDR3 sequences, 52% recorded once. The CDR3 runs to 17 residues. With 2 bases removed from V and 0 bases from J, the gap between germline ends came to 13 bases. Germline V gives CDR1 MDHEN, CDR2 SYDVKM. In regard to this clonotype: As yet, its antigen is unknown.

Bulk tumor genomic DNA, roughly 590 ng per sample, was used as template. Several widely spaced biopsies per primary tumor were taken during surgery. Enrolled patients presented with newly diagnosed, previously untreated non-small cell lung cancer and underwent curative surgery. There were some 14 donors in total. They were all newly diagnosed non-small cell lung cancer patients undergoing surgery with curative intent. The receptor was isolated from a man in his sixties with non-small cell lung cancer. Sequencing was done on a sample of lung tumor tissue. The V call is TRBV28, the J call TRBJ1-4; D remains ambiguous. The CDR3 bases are TGTGCCAGCAGTTTAGGTGCGGCATGGGCAACTAATGAAAAACTGTTTTTT. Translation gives CASSLGAAWATNEKLFF.